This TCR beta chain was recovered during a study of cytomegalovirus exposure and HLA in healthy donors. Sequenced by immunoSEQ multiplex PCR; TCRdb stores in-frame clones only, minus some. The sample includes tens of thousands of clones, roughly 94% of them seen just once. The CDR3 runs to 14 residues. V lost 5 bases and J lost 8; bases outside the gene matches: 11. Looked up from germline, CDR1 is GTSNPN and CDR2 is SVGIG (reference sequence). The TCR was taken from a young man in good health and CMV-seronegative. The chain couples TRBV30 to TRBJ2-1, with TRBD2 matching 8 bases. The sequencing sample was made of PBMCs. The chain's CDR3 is CAWETGTSSDEQFF. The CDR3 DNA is TGTGCCTGGGAGACCGGGACTAGTTCCGATGAGCAGTTCTTC.